This is a list of T cell receptor beta chains from one sample in a study of OX40 agonist ivuxolimab in advanced cancers. Data came from immunoSEQ multiplex PCR; TCRdb stores just in-frame clones and leaves some out. The sample shows over 75,000 clones, roughly 86% of them seen only once. Sequenced material: CD4+ or CD8+ T cells sorted from blood, taken in a trial of the OX40 agonist ivuxolimab. These receptors were collected from an adult with an advanced solid tumor such as melanoma, head and neck, liver or kidney cancer. Both conserved end residues are trimmed from each CDR3.

ASNVGYRAGEQY	TRBV5-1	TRBJ2-7	12
ASSLARQNTEAF	TRBV7-2	TRBJ1-1	12
ASNPGPRGTGELF	TRBV10-1	TRBJ2-2	13
ASSLGGLTNEKLF	TRBV28	TRBJ1-4	13
ASSYHQWGGSYNEQF	TRBV27	TRBJ2-1	15
ASSIRQGAVRGSEAF	TRBV11-2	TRBJ1-1	15
ASSLTSGSETQY	TRBV5-1	TRBJ2-5	12
ASRTDRDDGYT	TRBV5-1	TRBJ1-2	11
ASTLPGGRAPGANVLT	TRBV11-3	TRBJ2-6	16
ASSYRGGNQPQH	TRBV6-6	TRBJ1-5	12
AWKRGGEQF	TRBV30	TRBJ2-1	9
ASSVEAIRSYNEQF	TRBV9	TRBJ2-1	14
ASSLVGTSETTGELF	TRBV5-6	TRBJ2-2	15
ATPRPDTQY	TRBV21-1	TRBJ2-3	9
ASTMDSTYEQY	TRBV6-1	TRBJ2-7	11
ASSLAGREAEQY	TRBV5-1	TRBJ2-7	12
ASSLVLSSYNEQF	TRBV5-1	TRBJ2-1	13
ASSLTTSGPSSYNEQF	TRBV5-1	TRBJ2-1	16
ASSWGRQETQY	TRBV7-2	TRBJ2-5	11
AISLGQGNYGYT	TRBV10-3	TRBJ1-2	12
ASSPFEDSGADTQY	TRBV18	TRBJ2-3	14
AISALDSLTYNEQF	TRBV10-3	TRBJ2-1	14
ASSAQGSAGMYGYT	TRBV6-1	TRBJ1-2	14
ASSTGQPSYNEQF	TRBV7-2	TRBJ2-1	13
ASTDGTGTYNEQF	TRBV28	TRBJ2-1	13
ASAGSGSQRETQY	TRBV9	TRBJ2-5	13
SVSSASGVTNEQF	TRBV29-1	TRBJ2-1	13
ASMRPLLGSYNEQF	TRBV28	TRBJ2-1	14
ASSGQGAGELF	TRBV19	TRBJ2-2	11
ASSISGTDTQY	TRBV5-8	TRBJ2-3	11
ASSLGYNDYEQY	TRBV7-7	TRBJ2-7	12
ASSASPGGNSPLH	TRBV19	TRBJ1-6	13
ASSQLAQETQY	TRBV7-7	TRBJ2-5	11
ASSLAWQGGDTQY	TRBV7-6	TRBJ2-3	13
ASSDRVTDTQY	TRBV7-3	TRBJ2-3	11
ASSLADNTGELF	TRBV7-9	TRBJ2-2	12
ASSEGSFGNQPQH	TRBV28	TRBJ1-5	13
ASSVEDTHSGNTIY	TRBV9	TRBJ1-3	14
ASSVGVGGGGETQY	TRBV9	TRBJ2-5	14
ASRYEGAFGELF	TRBV6-5	TRBJ2-2	12
ASSLGTLYNQPQH	TRBV5-1	TRBJ1-5	13
ASATDRTYEQY	TRBV30	TRBJ2-7	11
ASSLNGVPSTDTQY	TRBV7-9	TRBJ2-3	14
ASSPSRLSTEAF	TRBV4-3	TRBJ1-1	12
ASSLEAIGRWTEAF	TRBV5-1	TRBJ1-1	14
ATSRDRGFPQPQH	TRBV15	TRBJ1-5	13
SVAFQAGINQPQH	TRBV29-1	TRBJ1-5	13
SVRGTGADTQY	TRBV29-1	TRBJ2-3	11
ASSSQHYGYT	TRBV7-6	TRBJ1-2	10
ASRLVAGINYEQY	TRBV27	TRBJ2-7	13
ASSPGTSSRTDTQY	TRBV2	TRBJ2-3	14
ASRAGQGAAF	TRBV7-9	TRBJ1-1	10
ASNHPQLLYNEQF	TRBV28	TRBJ2-1	13
ATSRVPPRAQLNYGYT	TRBV15	TRBJ1-2	16
ASSRARGNQPQH	TRBV5-8	TRBJ1-5	12
ARTSGDNEQF	TRBV9	TRBJ2-1	10
ASSPGGSSGNTIY	TRBV11-3	TRBJ1-3	13
ASNTGPTDEQF	TRBV2	TRBJ2-1	11
ASSLRDFETQY	TRBV18	TRBJ2-5	11